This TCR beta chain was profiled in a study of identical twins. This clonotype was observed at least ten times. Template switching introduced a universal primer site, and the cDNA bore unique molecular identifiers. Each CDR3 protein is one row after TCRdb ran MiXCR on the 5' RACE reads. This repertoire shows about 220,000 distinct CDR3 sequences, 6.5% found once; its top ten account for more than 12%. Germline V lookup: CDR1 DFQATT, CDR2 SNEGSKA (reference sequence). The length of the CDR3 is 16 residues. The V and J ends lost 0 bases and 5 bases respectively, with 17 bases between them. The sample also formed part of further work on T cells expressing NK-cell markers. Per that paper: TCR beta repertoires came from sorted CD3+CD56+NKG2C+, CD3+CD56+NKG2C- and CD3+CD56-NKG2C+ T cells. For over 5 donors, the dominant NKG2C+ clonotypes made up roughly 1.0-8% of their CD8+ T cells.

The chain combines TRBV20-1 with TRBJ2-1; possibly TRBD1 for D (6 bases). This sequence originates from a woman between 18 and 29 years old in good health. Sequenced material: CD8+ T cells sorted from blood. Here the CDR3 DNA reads TGCAGTGCTAGAGATGGTGGGGAAAGGGGGAACAATGAGCAGTTCTTC. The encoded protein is CSARDGGERGNNEQFF.